This T cell receptor beta chain was identified during a study of OX40 agonist ivuxolimab in advanced cancers. Regarding the complete study: Ivuxolimab was a fully human IgG2 agonistic monoclonal antibody targeting the costimulatory receptor OX40 (CD134). Intravenous ivuxolimab was administered to patients every 2 weeks at six dose levels: 0.01, 0.1, 0.3, 1.5, 3 and 10 mg/kg. Of the approximately 50 patients in dose escalation, 19 had hepatocellular carcinoma, about 15 had melanoma, 9 had renal cell carcinoma and 9 had head and neck cancer. A male proportion of around 81% and a mean age of around 60 years, ranging from 23 to 79, were recorded for the dose-escalation cohort. Patients were allowed to have had prior anti-PD-1, anti-PD-L1 or anti-CTLA-4 therapy, and approximately 40% of the dose-escalation patients had been treated with checkpoint inhibitors. Partial responses were achieved by three dose-escalation patients, of whom one had hepatocellular carcinoma and two had cutaneous melanoma. The purpose of peripheral TCRbeta sequencing was to test whether ivuxolimab changed TCR sequence diversity and led to clonal T-cell expansion. The monotherapy dose-escalation portion (N ≈ 57 patients) of the phase I ivuxolimab trial is reported in the paper. What the study reported, not specific to this receptor: After ivuxolimab, CD8+ T cells had more expanded clones than CD4+ T cells on average. Low levels of normalized T-cell clonal expansion were also shown by some nonresponding patients. At doses of 0.1 to 3.0 mg/kg, clonal expansion of both CD4+ and CD8+ T cells in blood was seen between baseline and week 6. In the 0.1-3.0 mg/kg groups, partial responders had among the lowest normalized peripheral clonal expansion, particularly in CD8+ T cells. The antigen specificity of the clonally expanded peripheral T cells was not determined.

The germline V gene sets CDR1 to SGHRS and CDR2 to YFSETQ. V loses 4 bases at its end and J loses 8 bases; junction bases beyond the gene matches: 10. From its cysteine to its phenylalanine, the CDR3 spans 14 amino acids. Here the CDR3 DNA is all that survives: 42 bases in frame from base 1. The trial excluded patients who had a history of autoimmune disease or were on systemic immunosuppression. Peripheral blood for TCR sequencing was collected from all dose cohorts at baseline, on cycle 4 day 1, and on cycle 7 day 1. Samples were obtained from an open-label, multicenter, first-in-human phase I dose-escalation trial of ivuxolimab. Adults with locally advanced or metastatic head and neck squamous cell, hepatocellular, melanoma or renal cell carcinoma were enrolled in the trial. CD4+ and CD8+ T cells were sorted separately from peripheral blood before TCR sequencing. Genomic DNA was extracted from sorted cells for sequencing of the TCRbeta CDR3 region. The immunoSEQ Assay was used for sequencing of TCRbeta CDR3 regions. TCRdb holds this immuneACCESS table with in-frame rearrangements only. Some clones are missing; in checked studies, unresolved V genes explain under half, and the rest has no known cause. This sample holds 65,000 to 95,000 clones; approximately 92% were observed only once. Clones ranked in the top ten supply roughly 6.9% of the sample.

Concerning this clone: Its antigen has not been determined. No much larger clonotype is one base removed from it; base qualities were not supplied.

Here the sequenced sample was CD4+ or CD8+ T cells sorted from blood, taken in a trial of the OX40 agonist ivuxolimab. The chain is encoded by TRBV5-1 joined to TRBJ1-2; TRBD1 aligns with 8 central bases. The sequence derives from an adult with an advanced solid tumor such as melanoma, head and neck, liver or kidney cancer. At the DNA level, the sequence is TGCGCCAGCAGCAAGGGACAGGCGACGCGGGGCTACACCTTC. This encodes CASSKGQATRGYTF.